The next 19 T cell receptor beta chains were all read from a single sample in a study of T cells in Graves' hyperthyroidism and ophthalmopathy. The source material, RNA transcripts, was used to amplify TCR beta CDR3 regions. RT-PCR in the first round (using the HTBI primer set) targeted the TCR CDR3. TCRdb reprocessed the multiplex PCR reads via MiXCR and lists one record per CDR3 protein. The sample has about 510,000 distinct CDR3 sequences; 46% are singletons. Material: peripheral blood or thyroid tissue (not recorded which). The source of these receptors is an adult woman with Graves' disease, either hyperthyroidism or ophthalmopathy (not recorded which).

In its sample, this clonotype was seen once. This rearrangement joins TRBV29-1 to TRBJ1-1; D gene ambiguous. This CDR3 is 11 amino acids long. Germline values: CDR1 SQVTM, CDR2 ANQGSEA. The germline V and J ends were trimmed by 7 bases and 1 base, with 7 bases remaining between them. The CDR3 DNA is TGCAGCGCAACACAGAACACTGAAGCTTTCTTT. It specifies CSATQNTEAFF.

This clonotype was detected a few times. The V call is TRBV10-3, the J call TRBJ1-1; D may be TRBD1 (5 bases). Germline V gives CDR1 ENHRY, CDR2 SYGVKD. This CDR3 contains 15 residues. The V gene lost 5 bases and the J gene lost 0 bases, with 13 bases spanning the gap. The DNA of the CDR3 is TGTGCCATCAGTTCACGGGACGGATTGAACACTGAAGCTTTCTTT. This sequence encodes CAISSRDGLNTEAFF.

The rearrangement links TRBV29-1 to TRBJ2-7; maybe TRBD1 (5 bases). Trimming shortened V by 4 bases and J by 0 bases, and 19 bases separated the two germline ends. This CDR3 spans 16 amino acids. In germline, CDR1 is SQVTM, CDR2 ANQGSEA. CDR3: CSVVEGYQGASYEQYF. The CDR3, as DNA: TGCAGCGTTGTAGAAGGTTATCAAGGGGCCTCCTACGAGCAGTACTTC.

For this clonotype: This could be a read error, since a much larger clone is one nucleotide away. The chain is built from TRBV5-1 and TRBJ2-7; the D is unclear. There are 15 residues in the CDR3. The V end lost 1 base, the J end lost 4 bases, and 15 bases lay between the germline ends. Looked up from germline, CDR1 is SGHRS and CDR2 is YFSETQ. The CDR3 region has the DNA TGCGCCAGCAGCTTGAAGGTGGGATTGATTTACGAGCAGTACTTC. It translates to CASSLKVGLIYEQYF.

As to this clonotype: This may arise from a read error, as a much more abundant clone is one base away. The DNA of the CDR3 is TGTGCCAGCAGCTCCGGGACAGGGGTCTACGAGCAGTACTTC. Translation: CASSSGTGVYEQYF. The chain recombines TRBV11-2 with TRBJ2-7, with 10 bases identical to TRBD1. Germline values: CDR1 SGHAT, CDR2 FQNNGV. Trimming removed 4 bases from V and 3 bases from J; junction bases left unmatched: 3. CDR3 length: 14 amino acids.

The chain recombines TRBV6-5 with TRBJ2-5; possible D gene TRBD1, 6 bases. Germline V lookup: CDR1 MNHEY, CDR2 SVGAGI. Trimming removed 0 bases from V and 2 bases from J, with 7 bases in between. This CDR3 has 14 amino acids. CDR3 loop: CASSYSQGQETQYF. The CDR3 nucleotides are TGTGCCAGCAGTTACTCACAGGGTCAAGAGACCCAGTACTTC.

The J gene is TRBJ1-1, the V gene TRBV5-5, with D possibly being TRBD1 (5 bases). Trimming cost V 2 bases and J 1 base, with 12 bases left between them. This CDR3 is 15 amino acids long. Germline CDR1 SGHKS, CDR2 YYEKEE (reference sequence). This CDR3 is CASSLVGTANTEAFF. CDR3 in DNA: TGTGCCAGCAGCTTAGTTGGGACCGCGAACACTGAAGCTTTCTTT.

This clonotype has ten or more counts. The chain combines TRBV6-1 with TRBJ2-5; a possible D gene is TRBD2 (5 bases). The germline V gene encodes CDR1 MNHNS and CDR2 SASEGT. The CDR3 is 13 amino acids. The V end was cut by 7 bases, the J end by 4 bases, with 13 bases between. The CDR3 sequence: CASTGSVRETQYF. The CDR3 coding sequence is TGTGCCAGCACGGGGAGTGTCCGAGAGACCCAGTACTTC.

CDR3: CATSGREAEKLFF. The CDR3 region has the DNA TGTGCCACCAGTGGCAGGGAGGCGGAAAAACTGTTTTTT. The chain has TRBV24-1 and TRBJ1-4; weak D call: TRBD1 (5 bases). The germline V gene encodes CDR1 KGHDR and CDR2 SFDVKD. Trimming took off 5 bases at V and 8 bases at J, with 11 bases between the two ends. The CDR3 totals 13 residues.

The V and J genes are TRBV15 and TRBJ1-1; 10 nucleotides agree with TRBD1. With 3 bases clipped from V and 1 base from J, the junction kept 11 bases outside the gene matches. Germline CDR1 is LNHNV and CDR2 is YYDKDF (reference sequence). The CDR3 is 18 amino acids. The CDR3 DNA follows: TGTGCCACCAGCAGGAGTATCGGGACAGGGGCGCGGAACACTGAAGCTTTCTTT. Protein: CATSRSIGTGARNTEAFF. The whole variable domain, filled in from reference TRBV15 and TRBJ1-1, reads DAMVIQNPRYQVTQFGKPVTLSCSQTLNHNVMYWYQQKSSQAPKLLFHYYDKDFNNEADTPDNFQSRRPNTSFCFLDIRSPGLGDTAMYLCATSRSIGTGARNTEAFFGQGTRLTVV.

On this clonotype itself: An end of the junction differs from the germline gene, which may be a read error. V gene TRBV7-9 combines with J gene TRBJ2-6, with D possibly being TRBD2 (6 bases). The CDR3 spans 14 residues. Germline V lookup: CDR1 SEHNR, CDR2 FQNEAQ (reference sequence). The DNA for the CDR3 is TGTGCCAGCAGCTTAGTGGCGGGGATGAACACTGAAGCTTTC. This encodes CASSLVAGMNTEAF.

This chain's CDR3 is CASGTSGSYEQYF. CDR3 sequence (DNA): TGTGCCAGCGGGACTAGCGGGAGCTACGAGCAGTACTTC. V usage is TRBV19 and J usage is TRBJ2-7; 14 bases fit TRBD2. The CDR3 totals 13 residues. V shed 9 bases and J 3 bases; nucleotides not matched to a gene: 1. Germline V CDR1 and CDR2: LNHDA, SQIVND (reference sequence).

This clonotype has a count of ten or more. This sequence joins TRBV7-2 and TRBJ2-5, with D uncertain. Germline loops: CDR1 SGHTA, CDR2 FQGNSA. This CDR3 contains 12 residues. The V end was cut by 2 bases, the J end by 5 bases, with 6 bases between. CDR3 region: CASSLTLETQYF. The DNA of the CDR3 is TGTGCCAGCAGCTTAACGTTGGAGACCCAGTACTTC. The full variable domain, rest sourced from reference TRBV7-2 and TRBJ2-5, is GAGVSQSPSNKVTEKGKDVELRCDPISGHTALYWYRQSLGQGLEFLIYFQGNSAPDKSGLPSDRFSAERTGGSVSTLTIQRTQQEDSAVYLCASSLTLETQYFGPGTRLLVL.

As for this clonotype: A read error may explain this, as a much larger clone is one base away. The chain recombines TRBV20-1 with TRBJ1-5, with D possibly being TRBD1 (6 bases). This CDR3 has 18 amino acids. The V end was cut by 4 bases, the J end by 0 bases, with 22 bases between. CDR1 and CDR2 (germline): DFQATT, SNEGSKA (reference sequence). The CDR3 DNA follows: TGCAGTGCTAACAACCCATTAGGGGGAGTGAATAGCAATCAGCCCCAGCATTTT. Translation: CSANNPLGGVNSNQPQHF.

The chain has TRBV5-4 and TRBJ1-6; D is perhaps TRBD1 (6 bases). The V and J ends lost 0 bases and 8 bases respectively, with 12 bases between them. The CDR3 extends over 15 amino acids. CDR1 SGHNT and CDR2 YYREEE come from the germline V gene (reference sequence). This chain's CDR3 is CASSLGLQGYSPLHF. In DNA form, the CDR3 reads TGTGCCAGCAGCTTGGGTTTACAGGGTTATTCACCCCTCCACTTT.

Remarks on this clonotype: A much more abundant neighbour one base away suggests this may be a read error. The rearrangement links TRBV7-3 to TRBJ1-1; maybe TRBD1 (6 bases). Germline V gene data show CDR1 as SGHTA and CDR2 as FQGTGA. Between the trimmed V and J ends, which lost 8 bases and 4 bases, there was a span of 17 bases. CDR3 size: 14 residues. The CDR3 bases are TGTGCCAGCGGCGGGGGCGGTCTTGGCACTGAAGCTTTCTTT. Translation: CASGGGGLGTEAFF.

The chain couples TRBV6-6 to TRBJ1-6; weak D call: TRBD1 (5 bases). The CDR3 is 12 residues long. Between the trimmed V and J ends, which lost 5 bases and 10 bases, there was a span of 9 bases. Germline V gene lookup returns CDR1 MNHNY and CDR2 SVGAGI (reference sequence). For the CDR3, the DNA is TGTGCCAGCAGTACAAGGGGCTCACCCCTCCACTTT. It codes for CASSTRGSPLHF.

This clonotype was found a few times. The chain links TRBV5-1 to TRBJ1-1; D is ambiguous. Germline-derived CDR1 and CDR2 are SGHRS and YFSETQ. The CDR3 runs to 13 residues. V lost 2 bases and J 6 bases, leaving 11 bases between the germline ends. CDR3 in amino acids: CASSFTGGAEAFF. For the CDR3, the DNA is TGCGCCAGCAGCTTCACGGGTGGGGCTGAAGCTTTCTTT. Using reference TRBV5-1 and TRBJ1-1 for the parts outside the CDR3, the full variable domain is KAGVTQTPRYLIKTRGQQVTLSCSPISGHRSVSWYQQTPGQGLQFLFEYFSETQRNKGNFPGRFSGRQFSNSRSEMNVSTLELGDSALYLCASSFTGGAEAFFGQGTRLTVV.

There are a few counts of this clonotype. The chain recombines TRBV20-1 with TRBJ2-7; 9 nucleotides align to TRBD2. The CDR3 runs 17 residues. Germline V CDR1 and CDR2: DFQATT, SNEGSKA (reference sequence). V shed 0 bases and J 7 bases; nucleotides not matched to a gene: 16. The CDR3 DNA reads as TGCAGTGCTAGAGACCCCCGGCGGGCGGGAGGGGCCTGGGAGCAGTACTTC. Translation gives CSARDPRRAGGAWEQYF.